The 10 T cell receptor beta chains listed next were all sequenced from one sample in a study of monozygotic twins with inflammatory bowel disease. Using the 5' RACE reads, TCRdb records one entry per CDR3 protein without DNA. This sample lists around 370,000 distinct CDR3 sequences; its ten largest clones have 2.6%. The sample consisted of blood. These TCRs come from a human donor with ulcerative colitis or Crohn's disease, or a healthy co-twin of an affected twin (not recorded which).

The rearrangement links TRBV11-2 to TRBJ1-2; with no DNA, the TCRdb D assignment of TRBD1 cannot be verified. Germline CDR1 SGHAT, CDR2 FQNNGV. The CDR3 is 18 residues long. The CDR3 sequence: CASSSNLGNRGRNYGYTF.

CDR3 sequence: CASSSGTAAGTGELFF. This chain connects TRBV7-2 to TRBJ2-2. Germline V CDR1 and CDR2: SGHTA, FQGNSA. This CDR3 has 16 amino acids.

The genes are TRBV10-3 and TRBJ1-1; the TRBD1 assignment by TCRdb is unverifiable without DNA. The germline CDR1 and CDR2 sequences are ENHRY and SYGVKD. This CDR3 contains 14 residues. CDR3 amino acids: CAISVRTGPSEAFF.

The CDR3: CASSIRLAGAYNEQFF. This sequence joins TRBV19 and TRBJ2-1; TCRdb's D gene call, TRBD2, goes unchecked for lack of DNA. This CDR3 is built from 16 residues. Germline V gene lookup returns CDR1 LNHDA and CDR2 SQIVND (reference sequence).

The CDR3 protein is CASARGMSSYEQYF. The rearrangement uses TRBV6-1 and TRBJ2-7; TCRdb gives TRBD1 as the D gene, but with no DNA this cannot be confirmed. The germline V gene has CDR1 MNHNS and CDR2 SASEGT. The CDR3 contains 14 residues.

V and J are TRBV4-3 and TRBJ2-3; the TCRdb D gene call, TRBD2, has no DNA to confirm it. Germline V gives CDR1 LGHNA, CDR2 YSLEER. This CDR3 is built from 18 residues. CDR3: CASSQEAVRGLSTDTQYF.

The chain combines TRBV5-4 with TRBJ2-5; TCRdb's assignment of TRBD1 cannot be checked, as there is no DNA. Germline lookup yields CDR1 SGHNT and CDR2 YYREEE (reference sequence). The CDR3 covers 14 residues. CDR3 in amino acids: CASSFGQAGETQYF.

The chain employs TRBV6-1 and TRBJ2-7; TCRdb calls TRBD1, which cannot be checked without DNA. The CDR3 runs to 16 residues. Germline V gene data show CDR1 as MNHNS and CDR2 as SASEGT. CDR3 sequence: CASVSSWGGSGYEQYF.

The V and J genes are TRBV19 and TRBJ1-1. The CDR3 contains 11 residues. CDR1 is LNHDA and CDR2 is SQIVND in the germline V gene (reference sequence). This chain's CDR3 is CASRIDTEAFF.

The rearrangement links TRBV7-9 to TRBJ1-5. The V gene's germline CDR1 is SEHNR and CDR2 FQNEAQ (reference sequence). CDR3 length equals 17 residues. CDR3: CASSPGQGRGPNQPQHF. The entire variable domain, with the rest obtained from reference TRBV7-9 and TRBJ1-5, is as follows: DTGVSQNPRHKITKRGQNVTFRCDPISEHNRLYWYRQTLGQGPEFLTYFQNEAQLEKSRLLSDRFSAERPKGSFSTLEIQRTEQGDSAMYLCASSPGQGRGPNQPQHFGDGTRLSIL.